The next 18 T cell receptor beta chains were all read from a single sample in a study of tumor-infiltrating lymphocytes in primary liver carcinoma. A primer in the constant region served to generate TCR beta cDNA from roughly 520 ng of total RNA. Employing slightly modified ARM-PCR, three nested multiplex PCR rounds were run, and these gave rise to the TCR beta libraries. The study ran its first two PCR rounds for approximately 10 cycles each, using TRBV1-TRBV30 forward primers and a C-beta reverse primer. One entry per CDR3 protein results from TCRdb running MiXCR on the multiplex PCR reads. In the table there are 55,000 to 65,000 distinct CDR3 sequences, just over 70% of which are singletons. Each 20-30 mg portion of unsorted bulk tissue served as the source for co-extraction of RNA and DNA. What was sequenced was liver tumor tissue from sampling region 2. Subset: tumor region T2, inferior pole. Receptor source: a man aged 35-49 years with primary liver carcinoma and hepatitis B virus infection.

To note about this clonotype: Germline and junction disagree at one end, which may indicate a read error. The rearrangement uses TRBV25-1 and TRBJ2-7; perhaps TRBD2 as D (6 bases). The length of the CDR3 is 14 residues. CDR1 MGHDK and CDR2 SYGVNS come from the germline V gene. CDR3 sequence reads: CTSSLSVGGYEQYF. CDR3 DNA sequence: TGTACCAGCAGCCTGTCTGTGGGAGGATACGAGCAATACTTC.

This clonotype was seen a handful of times. V gene TRBV29-1 combines with J gene TRBJ2-5, with a possible D match to TRBD1 (5 bases). V lost 7 bases, J lost 5 bases, and 11 bases lay in between. The CDR3 length is 11 residues. Germline loops: CDR1 SQVTM, CDR2 ANQGSEA. Here the CDR3 reads CSATPGETQYF. For the CDR3, the DNA is TGCAGCGCCACGCCAGGGGAGACCCAGTACTTC.

As regards this clonotype: This may be a read error, as it is one base from a much larger clone. The genes are TRBV5-1 and TRBJ2-3, with D perhaps given as TRBD1 or TRBD2 (5 bases each). This CDR3 comprises 16 residues. The V gene's germline CDR1 is SGHRS and CDR2 YFSETQ. CDR3 nucleotide sequence: TGCACCAGCAGCTTTGGGGGACGGACTAGCACAGATACGCAGTATTTT. Translation: CTSSFGGRTSTDTQYF.

This clonotype was picked up one time. The conserved final phenylalanine or tryptophan is absent from the CDR3, which likely points to a read error. The chain carries TRBV11-1 and TRBJ2-5; TRBD2 matches 8 bases. V gave up 3 bases and J gave up 5 bases; unmatched junction bases: 8. This CDR3 region has 15 residues. The germline gives CDR1 SGHAT, CDR2 FQDESV (reference sequence). The CDR3 nucleotides read TGTGCCAGCAGCTTCTTCTCCAGGACTAGCGAGACCCAGTACCTC. Protein: CASSFFSRTSETQYL.

Notes on this clonotype: One end of the junction does not line up with germline, which may come from a read error. The chain carries TRBV4-3 and TRBJ2-1, with TRBD1 as a possible D gene (5 bases). Per the germline V gene, CDR1 is LGHNA and CDR2 is YSLEER. The CDR3 loop spans 15 amino acids. The CDR3 region is CASSRDPTGANEQFF. The DNA for the CDR3 is TGCGCCAGCAGCCGAGACCCTACAGGAGCCAATGAGCAGTTTTTC.

This clonotype was recorded only once. One end of the junction is discordant with germline, which a read error may explain. The V call is TRBV29-1, the J call TRBJ2-3; perhaps TRBD1 as D (5 bases). The CDR3 has 14 residues. Per the germline V gene, CDR1 is SQVTM and CDR2 is ANQGSEA. DNA for the CDR3: TGCAGCGTAGATGCCCGAGGTCGCACAGGTACGCAGTATTTT. Translation gives CSVDARGRTGTQYF.

This clonotype appeared many times. The V and J genes are TRBV29-1 and TRBJ1-1, with D maybe TRBD1 (5 bases). The CDR3 has 11 residues. V lost 5 bases and J 14 bases, leaving 18 bases between the germline ends. In germline, CDR1 is SQVTM, CDR2 ANQGSEA. This CDR3 is CSVRGTGSWFF. Here the CDR3 DNA reads TGCAGCGTTCGAGGGACGGGAAGCTGGTTCTTT.

Concerning this clonotype itself: Compared with germline, one end of the junction differs, possibly owing to a read error. The rearrangement links TRBV5-6 to TRBJ2-2; TRBD1 matches 7 bases. This CDR3 has 15 amino acids. The germline CDR1 and CDR2 sequences are SGHDT and YYEEEE. CDR3 loop: CASGPGTEVTGKLFF. For the CDR3, the DNA is TGTGCCAGCGGTCCCGGGACAGAGGTCACCGGGAAGCTGTTTTTT. Full variable domain (outside the CDR3, taken from reference TRBV5-6 and TRBJ2-2): DAGVTQSPTHLIKTRGQQVTLRCSPKSGHDTVSWYQQALGQGPQFIFQYYEEEERQRGNFPDRFSGHQFPNYSSELNVNALLLGDSALYLCASGPGTEVTGKLFFGEGSRLTVL.

In its sample, this clonotype was seen once. This is likely a read error, given that the CDR3 carries no conserved phenylalanine or tryptophan at its end. CDR3 nucleotide sequence: TGTGCCAGGAGCCAAGCGGGGGGGGGCTACGAGCAGTACCTC. Its translation is CARSQAGGGYEQYL. V and J are TRBV14 and TRBJ2-7; TRBD2 matches at 10 bases. This CDR3 contains 14 residues. CDR1 is SGHDN, CDR2 FVKESK, per germline.

About this clonotype itself: The CDR3 end shows no conserved phenylalanine or tryptophan, and so a read error is likely. The V call is TRBV11-2, the J call TRBJ2-7; D gene uncertain. The CDR3 length is 14 residues. CDR1 is SGHAT and CDR2 is FQNNGV in the germline V gene. The CDR3: CVSSLTDDGYEQYL. The CDR3 region has the DNA TGTGTCAGCAGCTTGACGGATGATGGCTACGAGCAGTACTTA.

The chain uses TRBV7-9 and TRBJ2-3; TRBD2 matches 8 bases. The V segment lost 5 bases and the J segment 5 bases; nucleotides outside the gene matches: 15. The CDR3 is 17 amino acids. CDR1 and CDR2 from the germline V gene are SEHNR and FQNEAQ (reference sequence). The CDR3 sequence: CASSASGSSLMVDTQYF. DNA for the CDR3: TGTGCCAGCAGCGCAAGCGGGAGTTCTCTTATGGTAGATACGCAGTATTTT.

This rearrangement joins TRBV11-2 to TRBJ2-7, with 7 bases aligning to TRBD1. The CDR3 covers 12 residues. Per germline, CDR1 SGHAT and CDR2 FQNNGV. The V segment lost 8 bases and the J segment 6 bases; nucleotides outside the gene matches: 7. The CDR3, as DNA: TGTGCCAGCTTAGATTCAGGGGGCGAGCAGTACTTC. It codes for CASLDSGGEQYF.

With respect to this clonotype: Just one base apart from a much larger clone, this may be a read error. J is TRBJ2-2 and V is TRBV24-1; maybe TRBD2 (6 bases). This CDR3 region has 12 residues. The germline V gene has CDR1 KGHDR and CDR2 SFDVKD. The CDR3 DNA sequence: TGTGCCACCAGTTTATCTCCCGGGGGGCTGTTTTTT. This gives the protein CATSLSPGGLFF.

Regarding this clonotype: A much larger clone sits a single nucleotide away, making a read error possible. No conserved phenylalanine or tryptophan ends this CDR3, so it is likely a read error. The V call is TRBV10-3, the J call TRBJ1-1; TRBD1 is a possible D gene (6 bases). This CDR3 spans 14 amino acids. Trimming cost V 9 bases and J 5 bases, with 19 bases left between them. Per the germline V gene, CDR1 is ENHRY and CDR2 is SYGVKD. CDR3 protein: CAMSTPGQGTEAFS. The CDR3 DNA reads TGTGCCATGTCCACTCCGGGCCAGGGGACTGAAGCTTTCTCT.

V is TRBV11-3 and J is TRBJ2-1, with D unclear. Per germline, CDR1 SGHNT and CDR2 YENEEA. Trimming took 3 bases from V and 2 from J, leaving 8 bases between them. The length of the CDR3 is 14 residues. The CDR3 sequence is CASSFAGPYNEQFF. CDR3 DNA sequence: TGTGCCAGCAGCTTCGCCGGCCCCTACAATGAGCAGTTCTTC.

Turning to this clonotype: Since no conserved phenylalanine or tryptophan closes the CDR3, a read error is the likely cause. The limits of the CDR3 on the DNA are not certain, so only TCRdb's listed CDR3 is given. This chain connects TRBV4-3 to TRBJ2-6. CDR1 is LGHNA and CDR2 is YSLEER in the germline V gene. The CDR3 length is 14 residues, termini included. The chain's CDR3 is CASSQGFGANILIS.

The sample holds one count of this clonotype. Since no conserved phenylalanine or tryptophan closes the CDR3, a read error is the likely cause. The V gene is TRBV11-2, the J gene TRBJ2-5, with 8 nucleotides matching TRBD2. The V gene end was trimmed by 5 bases and the J gene end by 7 bases; junction bases not matched to a gene: 15. The CDR3 totals 16 residues. Germline CDR1 is SGHAT and CDR2 is FQNNGV. CDR3 sequence reads: CASSQTPGGGRGTQYT. CDR3 nucleotides: TGTGCCAGCAGCCAAACTCCTGGCGGGGGGAGAGGGACCCAGTACACC.

With respect to this clonotype: This could be a read error, since a much larger clone is one nucleotide away. The V and J genes are TRBV11-3 and TRBJ2-4; D is undetermined. This CDR3 has 16 residues. Trimming pared 1 base from V and 3 bases from J, leaving 13 bases between. CDR1 and CDR2 (germline): SGHNT, YENEEA. CDR3 nucleotides: TGTGCCAGCAGCTTAGCTGCCTCTCCGGACAAAAACATTCAGTACTTC. Its translation: CASSLAASPDKNIQYF.